These 25 T cell receptor beta chains share one sample of origin, sequenced in a study of blood T cell repertoires in COVID-19. Profiled with immunoSEQ multiplex PCR; TCRdb holds only in-frame clones, not every one. This table holds 400,000 or so clones, roughly 86% found once. Sequencing was carried out using peripheral blood. These receptors all come from a human donor in a cohort sampled during active COVID-19.

The chain is built from TRBV11-2 and TRBJ1-2, with a weak D call TRBD1 (5 bases). This CDR3 contains 13 residues. CDR1 and CDR2 from the germline V gene are SGHAT and FQNNGV. V was shortened by 5 bases and J by 7 bases, with 14 bases between the two germline ends. The CDR3 nucleotides read TGTGCCAGCAGCGGGGCTGGGCGGGGTGGCTACACCTTC. Protein sequence: CASSGAGRGGYTF.

The rearrangement uses TRBV25-1 and TRBJ2-1; D is possibly TRBD1 (7 bases). This CDR3 spans 13 amino acids. Germline lookup yields CDR1 MGHDK and CDR2 SYGVNS. The ends were cut back, 2 bases at V and 15 bases at J, with 17 bases in the middle. In DNA, the CDR3 is TGTGCCAGCAGTGAAAGGGGTCAGGGGGGTCTGTTCTTC. This gives the protein CASSERGQGGLFF.

The sample holds one count of this clone. The chain combines TRBV2 with TRBJ2-5; TRBD2 matches 7 bases. The trim removed 7 bases at V and 4 bases at J, leaving 9 bases unmatched. Germline CDR1 reads SNHLY; CDR2 reads FYNNEI. The CDR3 totals 14 residues. The CDR3 reads CASNSGGIRETQYF. In DNA, the CDR3 is TGTGCCAGCAACTCGGGGGGAATAAGAGAGACCCAGTACTTC.

This clone was seen at least ten times. V is TRBV25-1 and J is TRBJ2-1; 8 bases map to TRBD1. The CDR3 loop spans 15 amino acids. V trimming: 3 bases; J trimming: 0 bases; junction bases outside the gene matches: 1. Germline values: CDR1 MGHDK, CDR2 SYGVNS. The CDR3 nucleotides read TGTGCCAGCAGTGATACAGGGGGCTCCTACAATGAGCAGTTCTTC. It is translated as CASSDTGGSYNEQFF.

V usage is TRBV27 and J usage is TRBJ2-3; 10 bases map to TRBD2. V gave up 3 bases and J gave up 1 base; unmatched junction bases: 7. The germline gives CDR1 MNHEY, CDR2 SMNVEV (reference sequence). CDR3 length equals 17 residues. CDR3: CASSFLAGGGGTDTQYF. The DNA for the CDR3 is TGTGCCAGCAGTTTTTTAGCGGGAGGAGGGGGCACAGATACGCAGTATTTT.

The chain combines TRBV19 with TRBJ1-3; 8 bases are a match to TRBD1. CDR1 is LNHDA and CDR2 is SQIVND in the germline V gene (reference sequence). Trimming at V came to 6 bases and at J to 1 base, leaving 8 bases not matched to a gene. This CDR3 contains 16 residues. CDR3 in amino acids: CASSPRGRGSGNTIYF. The CDR3 DNA sequence: TGTGCCAGTAGCCCCAGGGGGCGCGGGTCTGGAAACACCATATATTTT. The variable domain in full, with the rest retrieved from reference TRBV19 and TRBJ1-3, is DGGITQSPKYLFRKEGQNVTLSCEQNLNHDAMYWYRQDPGQGLRLIYYSQIVNDFQKGDIAEGYSVSREKKESFPLTVTSAQKNPTAFYLCASSPRGRGSGNTIYFGEGSWLTVV.

The gene calls are TRBV30 and TRBJ1-4, with 7 bases fitting TRBD1. Per germline, CDR1 GTSNPN and CDR2 SVGIG (reference sequence). The junction had 4 bases not matched to a gene; V was cut back by 2 bases and J by 4 bases. The CDR3 has 14 amino acids. CDR3 region: CAWSPTGLNEKLFF. The CDR3 DNA is TGTGCCTGGAGTCCGACAGGGCTTAATGAAAAACTGTTTTTT.

This clone has only one observation. V and J are TRBV11-2 and TRBJ2-7, with TRBD1 matching 10 bases. This CDR3 region has 17 residues. Germline V CDR1 and CDR2: SGHAT, FQNNGV. Trimming took 7 bases from V and 1 from J; bases not matched to a gene: 13. The CDR3 is CASTPIRDRGPSYEQYF. The CDR3, as DNA: TGTGCCAGCACCCCAATTCGCGACAGGGGGCCTTCCTACGAGCAGTACTTC.

This clone came up once. This chain connects TRBV7-3 to TRBJ2-5; 13 positions agree with TRBD2. CDR3 length equals 15 residues. The J segment lost 5 bases and the V segment lost 4 bases, leaving 4 bases of the junction unmatched. CDR1 SGHTA and CDR2 FQGTGA come from the germline V gene. CDR3 in amino acids: CASSSGLAGDETQYF. CDR3 sequence (DNA): TGTGCCAGCAGCTCTGGACTAGCGGGAGACGAGACCCAGTACTTC.

The chain couples TRBV7-9 to TRBJ1-2, with 7 bases fitting TRBD1. CDR3 length: 14 residues. CDR1 is SEHNR and CDR2 is FQNEAQ in the germline V gene (reference sequence). V gave up 5 bases and J gave up 6 bases; unmatched junction bases: 9. The DNA for the CDR3 is TGTGCCAGCAGCCCGCGGACAGGCGAAGATGGCTACACCTTC. Its translation: CASSPRTGEDGYTF.

The rearrangement uses TRBV2 and TRBJ1-2, with 10 bases matching TRBD1. J gave up 4 bases and V 6 bases, and 8 bases lay outside the gene matches. The germline gives CDR1 SNHLY, CDR2 FYNNEI. This CDR3 has 15 residues. The CDR3, as DNA: TGTGCCAGCAGCCAAAGGGACAGGGGAACCTATGGCTACACCTTC. Translated, it gives CASSQRDRGTYGYTF.

The gene calls are TRBV3-1 (or the pseudogene TRBV3-2) and TRBJ1-6; D may be TRBD1 (6 bases). The CDR3 has 14 residues. Germline CDR1 LGHDT, CDR2 YNNKEL (reference sequence). Trimming took 3 bases from V and 7 from J, leaving 10 bases between them. The CDR3 sequence is CASSQITGNSPLHF. Here the CDR3 DNA reads TGTGCCAGCAGCCAGATAACAGGGAATTCACCCCTCCACTTT.

V usage is TRBV13 and J usage is TRBJ2-3, with 8 bases identical to TRBD1. CDR1 is PRHDT, CDR2 FYEKMQ, per germline (reference sequence). The CDR3 runs 16 residues. With 5 bases clipped from V and 0 bases from J, the junction kept 7 bases outside the gene matches. Written as DNA, the CDR3 is TGTGCCAGCAGCCCCCTTCGGACAGGGAGCACAGATACGCAGTATTTT. This codes for CASSPLRTGSTDTQYF.

This clone was recorded once. The rearrangement uses TRBV5-6 and TRBJ2-1; 9 nucleotides agree with TRBD1. J lost 9 bases, V lost 0 bases, and 7 bases had no gene match. Germline CDR1 is SGHDT and CDR2 is YYEEEE. This CDR3 contains 15 residues. The CDR3, as DNA: TGTGCCAGCAGCTTGGCGGGGGACAGGGCCGGTGAGCAGTTCTTC. Translating it yields CASSLAGDRAGEQFF.

The genes are TRBV24-1 and TRBJ2-1; D call uncertain. CDR3 length equals 15 residues. CDR1 and CDR2 (germline): KGHDR, SFDVKD. V was clipped by 2 bases and J by 2 bases, with 9 bases between them. CDR3 sequence reads: CATSDSTYPYNEQFF. In DNA, the CDR3 is TGTGCCACCAGTGATTCGACTTATCCCTACAATGAGCAGTTCTTC.

The V gene is TRBV19, the J gene TRBJ1-3; TRBD1 is a possible D gene (5 bases). Trimming removed 2 bases at V and 0 bases at J, with 14 bases between. Germline CDR1 reads LNHDA; CDR2 reads SQIVND (reference sequence). CDR3 length equals 17 residues. CDR3 in DNA: TGTGCCAGTAGTATATGGAGCGGGACCGCCTCTGGAAACACCATATATTTT. It specifies CASSIWSGTASGNTIYF.

The count of this clone is one. The chain combines TRBV7-9 with TRBJ2-1, with 9 bases lining up with TRBD2. J lost 6 bases, V lost 3 bases, and 12 bases had no gene match. Germline-derived CDR1 and CDR2 are SEHNR and FQNEAQ (reference sequence). The CDR3 totals 17 residues. The CDR3 bases are TGTGCCAGCAGCTTTGTAGAAGAAGCGGGGGGCCTCAATGAGCAGTTCTTC. Its translation: CASSFVEEAGGLNEQFF. The variable domain in full, with the rest retrieved from reference TRBV7-9 and TRBJ2-1, is DTGVSQNPRHKITKRGQNVTFRCDPISEHNRLYWYRQTLGQGPEFLTYFQNEAQLEKSRLLSDRFSAERPKGSFSTLEIQRTEQGDSAMYLCASSFVEEAGGLNEQFFGPGTRLTVL.

A note on this clone: Other DNA variants within this sample encode the same CDR3. This chain joins TRBV28 and TRBJ1-2; the D gene is possibly TRBD1 (6 bases). This CDR3 region has 14 residues. From germline, CDR1 is MDHEN and CDR2 SYDVKM. Trimming removed 3 bases from V and 2 bases from J, with 10 bases in between. The CDR3: CASSFGQGNYGYTF. Here the CDR3 DNA reads TGTGCCAGCAGTTTCGGCCAGGGGAACTATGGCTACACCTTC.

V gene TRBV5-1 combines with J gene TRBJ2-2; 7 bases map to TRBD2. Germline V lookup: CDR1 SGHRS, CDR2 YFSETQ. The CDR3 sequence is 15 residues long. The V gene end was trimmed by 1 base and the J gene end by 1 base; junction bases not matched to a gene: 1. The CDR3 DNA reads TGCGCCAGCAGCTTGACTAGCGTGAACACCGGGGAGCTGTTTTTT. Translation: CASSLTSVNTGELFF.

The chain is built from TRBV29-1 and TRBJ2-1; 9 nucleotides match TRBD2. V lost 7 bases, J lost 7 bases, and 14 bases stayed unmatched. The CDR3 spans 15 residues. Germline-derived CDR1 and CDR2 are SQVTM and ANQGSEA. DNA for the CDR3: TGCAGCGCCCTCCCGATGGCGGGGGGGCTGAATGAGCAGTTCTTC. Amino acid sequence: CSALPMAGGLNEQFF.

The chain is built from TRBV10-1 and TRBJ2-4; TRBD1 aligns across 10 bases. V shed 4 bases, J shed 7 bases, and the junction held 7 bases outside the gene matches. This CDR3 spans 15 amino acids. CDR1 is WNHNN, CDR2 SYGVQD, per germline (reference sequence). CDR3 region: CASSVRQGAENIQYF. The CDR3 DNA sequence: TGCGCCAGCAGTGTGAGACAGGGGGCCGAGAACATTCAGTACTTC.

The CDR3 DNA reads as TGTGCCAGTAGTATTGGGGGGAACAATGAGCAGTTCTTC. Encoded protein: CASSIGGNNEQFF. This chain joins TRBV19 and TRBJ2-1; weak D call: TRBD2 (6 bases). Deletions cut 3 bases from V and 5 bases from J, with 8 bases between. Germline CDR1 LNHDA, CDR2 SQIVND (reference sequence). This CDR3 region has 13 residues.

The genes are TRBV27 and TRBJ2-2; 10 bases match TRBD1. Germline values: CDR1 MNHEY, CDR2 SMNVEV (reference sequence). Unmatched junction bases numbered 9, after V lost 6 bases and J lost 5 bases. This CDR3 spans 16 amino acids. CDR3 sequence reads: CASSPDRGRGTGELFF. The CDR3 coding sequence is TGTGCCAGCAGCCCCGACAGGGGGCGAGGTACCGGGGAGCTGTTTTTT.

The chain uses TRBV13 and TRBJ2-2, with TRBD2 identical over 8 bases. V shed 6 bases, J shed 4 bases, and the junction held 10 bases outside the gene matches. Germline CDR1 is PRHDT and CDR2 is FYEKMQ (reference sequence). The CDR3 sequence is 16 residues long. CDR3 DNA sequence: TGTGCCAGCAGTCCTAGGCGGGAGGTTGCCACCGGGGAGCTGTTTTTT. Its translation: CASSPRREVATGELFF.

The chain couples TRBV5-1 to TRBJ2-7; 7 bases are a match to TRBD1. Germline V CDR1 and CDR2: SGHRS, YFSETQ. CDR3 length: 16 amino acids. Unmatched junction bases numbered 6, after V lost 0 bases and J lost 0 bases. CDR3 residues: CASSLGGGILSYEQYF. Here the CDR3 DNA reads TGCGCCAGCAGCTTGGGAGGGGGCATCCTCTCCTACGAGCAGTACTTC.